Below are 5 T cell receptor beta chains sequenced from a single sample in a study of blood T cell repertoires in COVID-19. The repertoire was sequenced with immunoSEQ multiplex PCR; TCRdb's copy has only in-frame clones and lacks some. In the table there are 150,000 to 200,000 clones, just over 90% of which are singletons. The sequenced sample consisted of peripheral blood. The receptors stem from a man younger than 30 with COVID-19, enrolled during active disease.

This sequence joins TRBV9 and TRBJ2-7; 9 nucleotides match TRBD1. The CDR3 is 15 amino acids. V dropped 3 bases and J dropped 7; count of bases not matched to a gene: 11. CDR1 and CDR2 (germline): SGDLS, YYNGEE. The CDR3 DNA sequence: TGTGCCAGCAGCGACGGGACAGGGAGACAGGGGGAGCAGTACTTC. Encoded protein: CASSDGTGRQGEQYF.

V gene TRBV4-1 combines with J gene TRBJ2-1, with TRBD2 matching over 11 bases. CDR1 is MGHRA and CDR2 is YSYEKL in the germline V gene. The J segment lost 10 bases and the V segment lost 6 bases, leaving 11 bases of the junction unmatched. This CDR3 region has 15 residues. This CDR3 is CASRIRLAGPSEQFF. For the CDR3, the DNA is TGCGCCAGCAGGATTCGACTAGCGGGACCCTCGGAGCAGTTCTTC.

This chain uses TRBV15 with TRBJ2-7, with 9 bases aligning to TRBD1. Per germline, CDR1 LNHNV and CDR2 YYDKDF (reference sequence). This CDR3 is 16 amino acids long. V lost 0 bases to trimming and J lost 4 bases; unmatched junction nucleotides: 7. This chain's CDR3 is CATSRDRSDRGYEQYF. Here the CDR3 DNA reads TGTGCCACCAGCAGAGATAGAAGTGACAGGGGGTACGAGCAGTACTTC.

V and J are TRBV6-2 or TRBV6-3 and TRBJ2-7; tentatively, D is TRBD2 (6 bases). The CDR3 is 16 amino acids. Trimming pared 6 bases from V and 2 bases from J, leaving 20 bases between. Looked up from germline, CDR1 is MNHEY and CDR2 is SVGEGT. In DNA form, the CDR3 reads TGTGCCAGCAGCCGCTTTACTAGCAGAGAGCCCTACGAGCAGTACTTC. Its protein product is CASSRFTSREPYEQYF.

The chain is built from TRBV6-5 and TRBJ1-6, with TRBD1 identical over 7 bases. The CDR3 loop spans 14 amino acids. The trim removed 6 bases at V and 8 bases at J, leaving 7 bases unmatched. In germline, CDR1 is MNHEY, CDR2 SVGAGI. The DNA of the CDR3 is TGTGCCAGCAGAAGACAGGGTTCGCATTCACCCCTCCACTTT. Translating it yields CASRRQGSHSPLHF.